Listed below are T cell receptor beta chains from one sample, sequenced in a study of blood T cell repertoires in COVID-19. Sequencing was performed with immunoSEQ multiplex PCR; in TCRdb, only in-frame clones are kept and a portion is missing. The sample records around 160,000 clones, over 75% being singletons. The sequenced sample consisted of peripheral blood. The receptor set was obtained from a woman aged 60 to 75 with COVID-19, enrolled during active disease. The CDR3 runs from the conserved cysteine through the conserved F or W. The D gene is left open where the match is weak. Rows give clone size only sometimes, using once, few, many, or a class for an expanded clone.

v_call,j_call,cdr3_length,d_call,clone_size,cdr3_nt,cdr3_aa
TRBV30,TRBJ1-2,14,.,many,TGTGCCTGGAAAATCGACAGGCCCCGATATGGCTACACCTTC,CAWKIDRPRYGYTF
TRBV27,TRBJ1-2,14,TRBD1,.,TGTGCCAGCAGACCCACAGGGGGCAGGTATGGCTACACCTTC,CASRPTGGRYGYTF
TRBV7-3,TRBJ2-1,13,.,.,TGTGCCAGCAGCTGGGACAAATACAATGAGCAGTTCTTC,CASSWDKYNEQFF
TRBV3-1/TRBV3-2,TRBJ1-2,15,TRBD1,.,TGTGCCAGCAGCCAAGAAGGACAGGGAGGCTATGGCTACACCTTC,CASSQEGQGGYGYTF
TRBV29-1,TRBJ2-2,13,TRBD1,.,TGCAGCGTTGAAGCGACAGGGGCAGGGGAGCTGTTTTTT,CSVEATGAGELFF
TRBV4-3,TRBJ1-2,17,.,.,TGCGCCAGCAGCCAAGGTCTCAGGACAAACATCAACTATGGCTACACCTTC,CASSQGLRTNINYGYTF
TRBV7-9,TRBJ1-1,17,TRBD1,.,TGTGCCAGCAGCCCTAGGTGGGACAGAAGGAAAACCACTGAAGCTTTCTTT,CASSPRWDRRKTTEAFF
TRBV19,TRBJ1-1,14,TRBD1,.,TGTGCCAGTAGCGCGACAGGGACGAACACTGAAGCTTTCTTT,CASSATGTNTEAFF
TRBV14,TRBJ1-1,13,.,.,TGTGCCAGCAGCCGGGGCGGGAACACTGAAGCTTTCTTT,CASSRGGNTEAFF
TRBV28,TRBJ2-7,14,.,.,TGTGCCAGCAGCCTTGGCGGCATAAGTACCGAGCAGTACTTC,CASSLGGISTEQYF
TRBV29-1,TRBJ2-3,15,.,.,TGCAGCGTTGGGTCCCTCCCGGGAAGCACAGATACGCAGTATTTT,CSVGSLPGSTDTQYF
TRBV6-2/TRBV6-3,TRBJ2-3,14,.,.,TGTGCCAGCAGTTACGGGGGCTACACAGATACGCAGTATTTT,CASSYGGYTDTQYF
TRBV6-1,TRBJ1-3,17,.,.,TGTGCCAGCAGTGAAGACAGGGACGTCCTCTCTGGAAACACCATATATTTT,CASSEDRDVLSGNTIYF
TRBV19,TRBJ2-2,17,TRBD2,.,TGTGCCAGTAGTAGACTAGCGGGGGCCGTATATACCGGGGAGCTGTTTTTT,CASSRLAGAVYTGELFF
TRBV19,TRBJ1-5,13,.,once,TGTGCCAGTGGTGCAACGGTGAATCAGCCCCAGCATTTT,CASGATVNQPQHF
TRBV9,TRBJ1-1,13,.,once,TGTGCCAGCAGCATAACGGGACAAGCAGAAGCTTTCTTT,CASSITGQAEAFF
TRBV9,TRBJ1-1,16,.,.,TGTGCCAGCAGCGTAGGGAGCGGGGGGGAGGCAACTGAAGCTTTCTTT,CASSVGSGGEATEAFF
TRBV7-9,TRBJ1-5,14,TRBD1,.,TGTGCCAGCAGCTTCGGACAGGGGGCGCGGGACCAGCATTTT,CASSFGQGARDQHF
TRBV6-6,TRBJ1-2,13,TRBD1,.,TGTGCCAGCAGTTTTGACAGGGGTAGTGGCTACACCTTC,CASSFDRGSGYTF
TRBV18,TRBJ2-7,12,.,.,TGTGCCAGCTCACTCCGGGGCTACGAGCAGTACTTC,CASSLRGYEQYF
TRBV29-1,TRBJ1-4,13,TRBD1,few,TGCAGCGTTGCGAGGGGGCTAGGGGAAAAACTGTTTTTT,CSVARGLGEKLFF
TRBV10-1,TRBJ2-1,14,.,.,TGCGCCAGCAGCTCCCGGGGGGCCAAGGATGAGCAGTTCTTC,CASSSRGAKDEQFF
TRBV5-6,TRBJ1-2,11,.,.,TGTGCCAGCAGCTTGGAGGGGGGGTACACCTTC,CASSLEGGYTF
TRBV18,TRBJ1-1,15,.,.,TGTGCCAGCTCGGTTAACCAGAACATGAACACTGAAGCTTTCTTT,CASSVNQNMNTEAFF
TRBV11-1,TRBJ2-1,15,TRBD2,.,TGTGCCAGCAGGAAAGGACTAGCGGGGTTCTATGAGCAGTTCTTC,CASRKGLAGFYEQFF
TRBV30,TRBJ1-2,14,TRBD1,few,TGTGCCTGGACGGCGGCGACAGGGAACTATGGCTACACCTTC,CAWTAATGNYGYTF
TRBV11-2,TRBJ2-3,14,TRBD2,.,TGTGCCAGCAGTTGGACTAGAGGCACAGATACGCAGTATTTT,CASSWTRGTDTQYF
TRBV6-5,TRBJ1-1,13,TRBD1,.,TGTGCCAGCACCCAGGCGGAGGGGGCGACGGCTTTCTTT,CASTQAEGATAFF
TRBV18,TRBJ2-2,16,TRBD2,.,TGTGCCAGCTCACGCGGGACTAGCGGCCTCACCGGGGAGCTGTTTTTT,CASSRGTSGLTGELFF
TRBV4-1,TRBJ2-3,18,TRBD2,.,TGCGCCAGCAGCCAAGATTCAAAACTAGCGGGGGGCACAGATACGCAGTATTTT,CASSQDSKLAGGTDTQYF
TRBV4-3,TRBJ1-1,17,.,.,TGCGCCAGCAGCCAAGATTCCTCCCCAGGAACGAACACTGAAGCTTTCTTT,CASSQDSSPGTNTEAFF
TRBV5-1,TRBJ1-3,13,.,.,TGCGCCAGCAGCCTTGATTTAGGAGGCACCATATATTTT,CASSLDLGGTIYF
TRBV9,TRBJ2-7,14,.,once,TGTGCCAGCAGCCCACAGGGTACAAACTACGAGCAGTACTTC,CASSPQGTNYEQYF
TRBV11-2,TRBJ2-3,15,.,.,TGTGCCAGCAGCTTACTCGGGGGGCCAACCGATACGCAGTATTTT,CASSLLGGPTDTQYF
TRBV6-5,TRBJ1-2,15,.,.,TGTGCCAGCAGTTACGGGGGGGCAAGTAACTATGGCTACACCTTC,CASSYGGASNYGYTF
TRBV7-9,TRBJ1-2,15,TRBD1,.,TGTGCCAGCAGCCCTGGGGACAGATCCCTCCCTGGCTACACCTTC,CASSPGDRSLPGYTF
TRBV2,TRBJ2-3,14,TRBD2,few,TGTGCCAGCAGTGGAGTAGCGGGGGCAGATACGCAGTATTTT,CASSGVAGADTQYF
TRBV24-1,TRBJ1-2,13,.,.,TGTGCCACCGGAAAGACGGGTTCGCTTGGCTACACCTTC,CATGKTGSLGYTF
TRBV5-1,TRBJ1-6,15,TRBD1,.,TGCGCCAGCAGCCGCCCCGACAGGGGGCATGAAAGGAAGCACTTT,CASSRPDRGHERKHF
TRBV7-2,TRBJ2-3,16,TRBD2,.,TGTGCCAGCAGCTACCTAGCGGGGGGGGGAAAGGATACGCAGTATTTT,CASSYLAGGGKDTQYF
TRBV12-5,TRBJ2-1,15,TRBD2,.,TGTGCTAGTGTTTCGGGACTAGCGGGGGACAATGAGCAGTTCTTC,CASVSGLAGDNEQFF
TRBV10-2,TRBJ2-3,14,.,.,TGCGCCAGCAGTGGGGGGCTGTTTGGAGATACGCAGTATTTT,CASSGGLFGDTQYF
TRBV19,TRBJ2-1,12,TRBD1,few,TGTGCCAGTAGCGACAGGGGAAGGGGAGGGTTCTTC,CASSDRGRGGFF
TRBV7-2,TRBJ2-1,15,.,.,TGTGCCAGCAGCTTGTCTGTCGGGAACTACAATGAGCAGTTCTTC,CASSLSVGNYNEQFF
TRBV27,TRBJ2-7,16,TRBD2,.,TGTGCCAGCAGTTTACAGGCCGGGGGGGCGAAAGGCGAGCAGTACTTC,CASSLQAGGAKGEQYF
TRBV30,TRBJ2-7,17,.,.,TGTGCCTGGAGTCCTTCCTGGGGATTACAGGGACAAGGAGAGCAGTACTTC,CAWSPSWGLQGQGEQYF
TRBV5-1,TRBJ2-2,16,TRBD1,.,TGCGCCAGCAGCTGGGGCGGGACAGGAAACACCGGGGAGCTGTTTTTT,CASSWGGTGNTGELFF
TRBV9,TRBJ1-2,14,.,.,TGTGCCAGCAGCGTATCAGGGGCGGCCTATGGCTACACCTTC,CASSVSGAAYGYTF
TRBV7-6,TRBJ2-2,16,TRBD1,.,TGTGCCAGCAGCGCCGGGACAGGGGAAAATACCGGGGAGCTGTTTTTT,CASSAGTGENTGELFF
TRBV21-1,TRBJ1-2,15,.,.,TGTGCCAGCAGCAGCCGGAACAGGATGATCTATGGCTACACCTTC,CASSSRNRMIYGYTF
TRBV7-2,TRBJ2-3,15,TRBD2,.,TGTGCCAGCAGCTTTTGGCGGGGGGACAAGGATACGCAGTATTTT,CASSFWRGDKDTQYF
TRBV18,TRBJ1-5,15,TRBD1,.,TGTGCCAGCCCCTACCTCGACAGGGGTAGCAAGCCCCAGCATTTT,CASPYLDRGSKPQHF
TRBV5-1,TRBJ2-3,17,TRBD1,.,TGCGCCAGCAGCTTGGACCTTGGGACAGGGGGTCCAGATACGCAGTATTTT,CASSLDLGTGGPDTQYF
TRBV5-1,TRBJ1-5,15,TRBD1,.,TGCGCCAGCAGCTTGACAGGGGGCGCAGGACAGCCCCAGCATTTT,CASSLTGGAGQPQHF
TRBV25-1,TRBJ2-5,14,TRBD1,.,TGTGCCAGCAGCGGGACAGCGTACCAAGAGACCCAGTACTTC,CASSGTAYQETQYF